The T cell receptor (beta chain) under discussion was sequenced for a study of CD8+CD57+ T cells in acquired aplastic anemia. Overall study findings and caveats: Between patients and controls, around 27 CD8+ CDR3 sequences were found in common.

In patients chosen for sequencing, flow cytometry had shown CD8+CD57+ cell expansion. Patients were treatment-naive when blood was sampled. Turning to this clonotype: No antigen is known for it.

Genomic DNA, serving as template, underwent TCR beta VDJ and CDR3 profiling. Each CDR3 protein gets one entry after TCRdb re-called the reads with MiXCR. The data show around 500,000 distinct CDR3 sequences, about a third seen once. The sequenced sample consisted of sorted CD4+, CD8+, or CD8+CD57+ T cells (not recorded which) from PBMCs. The receptor comes from a human donor with aplastic anemia.

The CDR3 region is CASREQTAMSGNTIYF. The CDR3 nucleotides read TGTGCCAGCAGAGAACAGACAGCGATGAGTGGAAACACCATATATTTT. The chain links TRBV25-1 to TRBJ1-3; possibly TRBD1 for D (5 bases). Per the germline V gene, CDR1 is MGHDK and CDR2 is SYGVNS. The CDR3 is 16 amino acids. V lost 6 bases, J lost 3 bases, and 18 bases lay in between.